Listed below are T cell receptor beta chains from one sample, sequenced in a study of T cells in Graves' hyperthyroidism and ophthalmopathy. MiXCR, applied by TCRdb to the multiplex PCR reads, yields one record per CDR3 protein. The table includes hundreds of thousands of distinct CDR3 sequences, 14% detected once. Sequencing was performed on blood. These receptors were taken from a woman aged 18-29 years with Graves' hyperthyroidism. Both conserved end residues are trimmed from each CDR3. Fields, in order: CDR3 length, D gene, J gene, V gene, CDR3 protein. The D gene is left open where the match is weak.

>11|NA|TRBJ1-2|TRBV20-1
SVEPIMSYGYT
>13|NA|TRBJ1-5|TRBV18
ASSSMDSSNQPQH
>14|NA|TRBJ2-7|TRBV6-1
ASSENSIGFSYEQY
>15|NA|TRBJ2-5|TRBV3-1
ASSQDLAEKVQETQY
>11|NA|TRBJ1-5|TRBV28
ASSLSLYQPQH
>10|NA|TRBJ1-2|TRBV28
ASKRGDYGYT
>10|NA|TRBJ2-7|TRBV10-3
AISGEAYEQY
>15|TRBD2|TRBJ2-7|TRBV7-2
ASSPTIVRREGNEQY
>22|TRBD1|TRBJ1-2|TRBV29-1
SVGPIGGETGTGGLPRPNYGYT
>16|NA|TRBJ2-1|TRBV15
ATSRDDLVQSSYNEQF
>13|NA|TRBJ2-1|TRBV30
AWYGGRESRAEQF
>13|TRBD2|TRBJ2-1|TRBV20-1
SARPTSGAVVEQF